The following is a T cell receptor beta chain sequence with its context. Using immunoSEQ multiplex PCR, the repertoire was profiled, and TCRdb retains in-frame clones only, with some absent. The table records some 260,000 clones, around 80% of them present only once. These data come from a study of blood T cell repertoires in COVID-19. V shed 4 bases, J shed 4 bases, and the junction held 7 bases outside the gene matches. This CDR3 region has 16 residues. Germline assignment: CDR1 WNHNN and CDR2 SYGVQD (reference sequence). The receptor comes from a woman aged 40 to 50 with active or convalescent COVID-19. The specimen sequenced was peripheral blood. The rearrangement links TRBV10-1 to TRBJ2-2; 9 bases are shared with TRBD1. CDR3 DNA: TGCGCCAGCAGTGCTACAGGGGGCGTAATCACCGGGGAGCTGTTTTTT. It is translated as CASSATGGVITGELFF.